The clone carrying this TCR beta chain was recorded a few times. Its target is unknown. The CDR3 spans 13 residues. Germline CDR1 and CDR2: SGHTA and FQGTGA. Trimming removed 3 bases at V and 10 bases at J, with 13 bases between. TCRdb re-derived calls from the 5' RACE reads in MiXCR, one entry per CDR3 protein. The sample carries 500,000 to 650,000 distinct CDR3 sequences, roughly 21% recorded once. The record originates from a study of T-cell memory formation after mild COVID-19. Study observations and caveats: Detection of some responders pre-infection suggested pre-existing cross-reactive memory T cells participated.

The V gene is TRBV7-3, the J gene TRBJ2-1, with D perhaps matching TRBD1 or TRBD2 (5 bases each). The source material was PBMCs or a T cell subset sorted from them (not recorded which). The sequence came from an adult woman who had mild COVID-19 (a few samples of this study predate the infection). Cell type and time point are not known. The CDR3 sequence is CASSFYRGREQFF. In DNA, the CDR3 is TGTGCCAGCAGCTTTTACCGGGGCAGGGAGCAGTTCTTC.